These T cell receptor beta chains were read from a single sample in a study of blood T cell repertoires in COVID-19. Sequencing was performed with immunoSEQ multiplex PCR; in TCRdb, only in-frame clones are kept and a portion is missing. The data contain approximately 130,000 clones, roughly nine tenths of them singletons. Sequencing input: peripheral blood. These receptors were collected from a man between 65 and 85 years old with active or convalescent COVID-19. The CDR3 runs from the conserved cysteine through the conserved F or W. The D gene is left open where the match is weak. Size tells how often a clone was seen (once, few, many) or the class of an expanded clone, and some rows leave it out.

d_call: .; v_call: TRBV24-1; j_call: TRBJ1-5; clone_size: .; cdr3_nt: TGTGCCACCAGTGAGTATGGACAGAATCAGCCCCAGCATTTT; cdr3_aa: CATSEYGQNQPQHF
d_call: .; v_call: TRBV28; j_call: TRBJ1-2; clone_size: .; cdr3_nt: TGTGCCAGCAGTTTTCAGGAATATGGCTACACCTTC; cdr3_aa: CASSFQEYGYTF
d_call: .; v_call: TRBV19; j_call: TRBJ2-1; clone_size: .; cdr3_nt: TGTGCCAGTAGTATCCTGGGGGACGGGGGGCGGCTGGTACGGGAGTACAATGAGCAGTTCTTC; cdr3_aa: CASSILGDGGRLVREYNEQFF
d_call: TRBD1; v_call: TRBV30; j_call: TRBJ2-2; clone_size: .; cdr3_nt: TGTGCCTGGGGGACAGTCGCGAACACCGGGGAGCTGTTTTTT; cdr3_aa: CAWGTVANTGELFF
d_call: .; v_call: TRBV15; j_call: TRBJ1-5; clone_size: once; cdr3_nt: TGTGCCACCAGCAGAGAACAGGCGGATAGCAATCAGCCCCAGCATTTT; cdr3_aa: CATSREQADSNQPQHF
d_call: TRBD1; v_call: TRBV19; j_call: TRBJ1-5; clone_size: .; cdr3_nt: TGTGCCAGTAGTATGGGGGACAGGGAGGTTGGCAATCAGCCCCAGCATTTT; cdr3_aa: CASSMGDREVGNQPQHF
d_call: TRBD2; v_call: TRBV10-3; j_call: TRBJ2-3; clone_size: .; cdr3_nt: TGTGCCATCAGTGAGTTAGCGGGAGCCCGATACACAGATACGCAGTATTTT; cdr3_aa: CAISELAGARYTDTQYF
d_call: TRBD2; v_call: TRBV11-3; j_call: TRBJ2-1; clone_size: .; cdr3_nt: TGTGCCAGCAGAGAGCGGGAGGGCCTGAATGAGCAGTTCTTC; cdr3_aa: CASREREGLNEQFF
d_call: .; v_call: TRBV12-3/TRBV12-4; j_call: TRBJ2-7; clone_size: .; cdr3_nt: TGTGCCAGCAGTTTAGATTTAACGGGGTGGTACTTC; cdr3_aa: CASSLDLTGWYF
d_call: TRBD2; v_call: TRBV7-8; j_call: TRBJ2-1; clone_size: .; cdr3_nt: TGTGCCAGCAGCTTAGGGACTAGCGGGAGGGCCCTCGAATTTGAGCAGTTCTTC; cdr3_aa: CASSLGTSGRALEFEQFF
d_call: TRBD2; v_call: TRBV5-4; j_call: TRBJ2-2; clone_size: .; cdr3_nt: TGTGCCAGCAGCGGGACTAGCGGCGGTAGCGGGGAGCTGTTTTTT; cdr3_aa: CASSGTSGGSGELFF
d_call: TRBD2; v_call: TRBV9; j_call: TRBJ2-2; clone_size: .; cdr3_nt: TGTGCCAGCAGCGTTCGGGGGGGCTCGAACACCGGGGAGCTGTTTTTT; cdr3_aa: CASSVRGGSNTGELFF
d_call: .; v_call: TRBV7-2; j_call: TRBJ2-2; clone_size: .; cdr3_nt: TGTGCCAGCAGCTTGTTAGGGAGCGGCACCGGGGAGCTGTTTTTT; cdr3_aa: CASSLLGSGTGELFF
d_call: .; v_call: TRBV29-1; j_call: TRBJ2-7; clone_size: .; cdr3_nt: TGCAGCGTTGAATCACGGGGAAGCTCCTACGAGCAGTACTTC; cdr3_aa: CSVESRGSSYEQYF
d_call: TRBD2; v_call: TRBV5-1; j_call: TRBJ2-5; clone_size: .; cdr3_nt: TGCGCCAGCAGCCCTTCTGGGACTAGCGGGTACCAAGAGACCCAGTACTTC; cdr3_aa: CASSPSGTSGYQETQYF
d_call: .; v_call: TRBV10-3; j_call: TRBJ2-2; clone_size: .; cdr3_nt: TGTGCCATCAGGGCCGGGACTTTACGCACCGGGGAGCTGTTTTTT; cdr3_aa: CAIRAGTLRTGELFF
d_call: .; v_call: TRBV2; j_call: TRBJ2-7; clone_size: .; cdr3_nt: TGTGCCAGCAGTCGGGACAAGATAACCTACGAGCAGTACTTC; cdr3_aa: CASSRDKITYEQYF
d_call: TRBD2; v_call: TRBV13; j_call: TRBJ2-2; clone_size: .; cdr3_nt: TGTGCCAGCAGCCCAACTAGCGGGAGGGCCCTGACCGGGGAGCTGTTTTTT; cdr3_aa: CASSPTSGRALTGELFF
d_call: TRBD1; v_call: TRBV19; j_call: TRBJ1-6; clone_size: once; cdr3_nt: TGTGCCAGTAGTATCTCCGGACAGGGTTCTTCACCCCTCCACTTT; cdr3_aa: CASSISGQGSSPLHF
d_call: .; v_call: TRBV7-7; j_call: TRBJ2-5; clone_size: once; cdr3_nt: TGTGCTAGCAGCCCCTCCTTAGAGTACCAAGAGACCCAGTACTTC; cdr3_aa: CASSPSLEYQETQYF
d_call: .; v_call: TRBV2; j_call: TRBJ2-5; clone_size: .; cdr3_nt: TGTGCCAGCAGTGAGAGGCGGGACCAAGAGACCCAGTACTTC; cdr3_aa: CASSERRDQETQYF
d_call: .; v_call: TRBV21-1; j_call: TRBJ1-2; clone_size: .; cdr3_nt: TGTGCCAGCAGCATAAAAGTGGACAGTCATATGGGCTACACCTTC; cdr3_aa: CASSIKVDSHMGYTF
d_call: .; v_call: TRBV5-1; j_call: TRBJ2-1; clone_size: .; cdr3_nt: TGCGCCAGCAGAATAGGGCTAGCCAACGAGCAGTTCTTC; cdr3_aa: CASRIGLANEQFF
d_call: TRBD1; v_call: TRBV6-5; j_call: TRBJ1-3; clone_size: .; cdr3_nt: TGTGCCAGCAGTTCCGGGACAGGGGCTGGAAACACCATATATTTT; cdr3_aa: CASSSGTGAGNTIYF
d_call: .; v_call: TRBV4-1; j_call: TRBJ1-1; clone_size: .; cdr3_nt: TGCGCCAGCACTAGGACAGAGGGCCTGAACACTGAAGCTTTCTTT; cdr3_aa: CASTRTEGLNTEAFF
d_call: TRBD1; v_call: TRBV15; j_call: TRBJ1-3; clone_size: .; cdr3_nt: TGTGCCACCAGCCTCTCTCTACCGGGACAGGGGGCTATCTCTGGAAACACCATATATTTT; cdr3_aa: CATSLSLPGQGAISGNTIYF
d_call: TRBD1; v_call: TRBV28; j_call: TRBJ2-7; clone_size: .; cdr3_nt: TGTGCCAGCAAAGCCGGGACAGGGGTCTACGAGCAGTACTTC; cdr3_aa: CASKAGTGVYEQYF
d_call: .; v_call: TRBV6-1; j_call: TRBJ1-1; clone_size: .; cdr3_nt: TGTGCCAGCAGTTTCCCCCCAGAGGAGAACACTGAAGCTTTCTTT; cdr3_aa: CASSFPPEENTEAFF
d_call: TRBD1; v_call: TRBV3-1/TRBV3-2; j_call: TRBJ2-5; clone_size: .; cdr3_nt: TGTGCCAGCAGCCTGTTCGACAGGGGGGGAGAGACCCAGTACTTC; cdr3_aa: CASSLFDRGGETQYF
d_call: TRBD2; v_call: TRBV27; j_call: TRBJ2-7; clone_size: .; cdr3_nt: TGTGCCAGCAGTTCAGCCGCTAGCGGGACCATCTACGAGCAGTACTTC; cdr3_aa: CASSSAASGTIYEQYF
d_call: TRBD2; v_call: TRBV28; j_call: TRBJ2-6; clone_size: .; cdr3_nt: TGTGCCAGCAGTTTATCGGGGGGGAATGGGGCCAACGTCCTGACTTTC; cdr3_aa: CASSLSGGNGANVLTF
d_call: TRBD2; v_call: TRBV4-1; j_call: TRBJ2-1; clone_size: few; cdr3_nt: TGCGCCAGCAGCCCGGGACTAGCGGGAGAGAATGAGCAGTTCTTC; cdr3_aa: CASSPGLAGENEQFF
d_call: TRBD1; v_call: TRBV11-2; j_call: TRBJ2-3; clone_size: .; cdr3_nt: TGTGCCAGCAGCTCGGACAGGGCCACAGATACGCAGTATTTT; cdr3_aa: CASSSDRATDTQYF
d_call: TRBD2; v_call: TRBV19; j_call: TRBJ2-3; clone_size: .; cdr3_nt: TGTGCCAGTAGCGTGACTAGCGGCGTCACAGATACGCAGTATTTT; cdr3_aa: CASSVTSGVTDTQYF
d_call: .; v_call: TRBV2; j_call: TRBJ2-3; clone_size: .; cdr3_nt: TGTGCCAGCAGTGAGTGGCCAGATACGCAGTATTTT; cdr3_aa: CASSEWPDTQYF
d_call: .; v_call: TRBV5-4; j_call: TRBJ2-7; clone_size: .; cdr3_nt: TGTGCCAGCAGCTTGGGGAGCCAGAGCTCCTACGAGCAGTACTTC; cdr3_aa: CASSLGSQSSYEQYF
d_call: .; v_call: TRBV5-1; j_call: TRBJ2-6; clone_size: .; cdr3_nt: TGCGCCAGCAGCTTGGGAGGGGGAACGGGAACCGGGGCCAACGTCCTGACTTTC; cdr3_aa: CASSLGGGTGTGANVLTF
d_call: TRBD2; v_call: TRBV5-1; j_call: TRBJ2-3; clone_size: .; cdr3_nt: TGCGCCAGCAGCTTGCGGGCGAGCGGGAGGGCCGATGATACGCAGTATTTT; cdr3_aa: CASSLRASGRADDTQYF
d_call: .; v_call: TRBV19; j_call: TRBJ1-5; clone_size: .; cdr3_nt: TGTGCCAGTAGTATAGGGTCTCGGGTAATGGGTAGCAATCAGCCCCAGCATTTT; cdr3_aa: CASSIGSRVMGSNQPQHF
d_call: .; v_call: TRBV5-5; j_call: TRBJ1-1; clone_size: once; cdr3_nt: TGTGCCAGCAGCTTGGACTTGAACACTGAAGCTTTCTTT; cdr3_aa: CASSLDLNTEAFF
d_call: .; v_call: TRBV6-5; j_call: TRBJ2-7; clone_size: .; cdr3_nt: TGTGCCAGCAGTAAGGAATTTGGGCCGATCCCCGAGCAGTACTTC; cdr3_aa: CASSKEFGPIPEQYF
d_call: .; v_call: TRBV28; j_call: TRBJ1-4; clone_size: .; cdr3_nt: TGTGCCACAGAGACAGGCACTAATGAAAAACTGTTTTTT; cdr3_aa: CATETGTNEKLFF
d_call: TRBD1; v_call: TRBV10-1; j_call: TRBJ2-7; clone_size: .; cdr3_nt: TGCGCCAGCAGCCAGGACAGGAGTCGGCAGTACTTC; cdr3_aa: CASSQDRSRQYF
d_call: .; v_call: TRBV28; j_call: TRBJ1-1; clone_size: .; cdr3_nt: TGTGCCAGCAGCCAAGGGGCAACTGAAGCTTTCTTT; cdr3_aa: CASSQGATEAFF
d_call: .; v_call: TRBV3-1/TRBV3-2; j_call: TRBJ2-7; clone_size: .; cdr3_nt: TGTGCCAGCAGCCTCCGAGGGCCCTACGAGCAGTACTTC; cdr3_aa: CASSLRGPYEQYF
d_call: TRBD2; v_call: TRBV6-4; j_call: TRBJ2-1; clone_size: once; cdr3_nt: TGTGCCAGCTCTCCTAGGAGGGGAGGGCCAAACAATGAGCAGTTCTTC; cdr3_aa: CASSPRRGGPNNEQFF
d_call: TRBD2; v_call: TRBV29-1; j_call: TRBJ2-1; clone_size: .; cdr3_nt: TGCAGCGTTGAAGTGTATAGCGGGGGGCCAAAAGGTTGGAATGAGCAGTTCTTC; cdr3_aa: CSVEVYSGGPKGWNEQFF
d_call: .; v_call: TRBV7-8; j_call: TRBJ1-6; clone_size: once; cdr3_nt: TGTGCCAGCAGCACTGCGGGCAGTAATTCACCCCTCCACTTT; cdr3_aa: CASSTAGSNSPLHF
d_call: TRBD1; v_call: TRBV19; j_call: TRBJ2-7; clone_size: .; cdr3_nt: TGTGCCACGCGCGTGGGACAGGAGCAGTACTTC; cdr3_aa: CATRVGQEQYF
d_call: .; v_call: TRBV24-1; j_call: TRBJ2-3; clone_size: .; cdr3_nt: TGTGCCACCAGTGATTCCTCTGCAGATACGCAGTATTTT; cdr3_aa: CATSDSSADTQYF
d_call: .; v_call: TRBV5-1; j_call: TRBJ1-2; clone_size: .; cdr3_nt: TGCGCCAGCAGCTTGGTTGGGGGACTGGACTATGGCTACACCTTC; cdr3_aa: CASSLVGGLDYGYTF
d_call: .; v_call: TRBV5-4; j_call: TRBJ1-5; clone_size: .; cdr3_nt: TGTGCCAGCAGCGATCAGGGAAATCAGCCCCAGCATTTT; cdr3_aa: CASSDQGNQPQHF
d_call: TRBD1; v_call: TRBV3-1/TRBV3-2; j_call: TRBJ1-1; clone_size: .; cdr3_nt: TGTGCCAGCAGCCAGCCCGGACAGGGGTGGACTGAAGCTTTCTTT; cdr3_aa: CASSQPGQGWTEAFF
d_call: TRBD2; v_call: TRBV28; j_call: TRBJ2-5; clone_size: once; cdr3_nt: TGTGCCAGCACCCAACCGGGACTAGGTGAGACCCAGTACTTC; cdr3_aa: CASTQPGLGETQYF